The 30 T cell receptor beta chains below come from one sample, sequenced in a study of control samples from healthy donors and cancer patients. The data were produced by immunoSEQ multiplex PCR, yet TCRdb's version contains in-frame clones alone and is incomplete. The repertoire holds about 110,000 clones, 88% seen once, with around 4% in the top ten. Material for sequencing was PBMCs. The source is a woman aged 55-75 years with lung cancer.

The rearrangement uses TRBV21-1 and TRBJ1-2. TRBV21-1 is reported as a pseudogene. The CDR3 totals 15 residues. The CDR3 loop reads CASSPLRRGNYGYTF. DNA of the CDR3: TGTGCCAGCAGCCCTCTTCGGAGGGGCAACTATGGCTACACCTTC.

This chain links TRBV7-2 with TRBJ2-4; 9 bases map to TRBD1. The CDR3 has 17 residues. The J segment lost 11 bases and the V segment lost 5 bases, leaving 19 bases of the junction unmatched. Germline assignment: CDR1 SGHTA and CDR2 FQGNSA. The CDR3, as DNA: TGTGCCAGCAGCGCGCGGGCCGGGACAGGGATGTCAATTCTTCAGTACTTC. Protein: CASSARAGTGMSILQYF.

The genes are TRBV6-6 and TRBJ1-2; D unclear. Trimming took 5 bases from V and 0 from J, leaving 16 bases between them. The CDR3 is made up of 16 amino acids. Germline loops: CDR1 MNHNY, CDR2 SVGAGI (reference sequence). CDR3 nucleotide sequence: TGTGCCAGCAGTCGATATTCCGCGGGGACTAACTATGGCTACACCTTC. Its translation is CASSRYSAGTNYGYTF.

A single count supports this clone. The J gene is TRBJ1-2, the V gene TRBV18; D is perhaps TRBD1 (5 bases). Germline CDR1 reads KGHSH; CDR2 reads LQKENI. V shed 2 bases and J shed 8 bases, with 18 bases lying between them. The CDR3 length is 15 residues. This CDR3 reads CASSPTLQEGEGYTF. DNA for the CDR3: TGTGCCAGCTCACCAACGTTACAGGAAGGGGAAGGCTACACCTTC.

This clone has a single count. The J gene is TRBJ1-2, the V gene TRBV5-4; weak D call: TRBD1 (6 bases). CDR1 and CDR2 (germline): SGHNT, YYREEE (reference sequence). CDR3 size: 16 residues. V lost 2 bases to trimming and J lost 2 bases, with 16 bases between them. CDR3 DNA: TGTGCCAGCAGCTTAGGGACAACGCGAAGGAACTATGGCTACACCTTC. Encoded protein: CASSLGTTRRNYGYTF.

V is TRBV6-5 and J is TRBJ2-7, with a possible D match to TRBD1 (6 bases). There are 15 residues in the CDR3. The V and J ends lost 2 bases and 5 bases respectively, with 16 bases between them. The germline CDR1 and CDR2 sequences are MNHEY and SVGAGI. DNA for the CDR3: TGTGCCAGCAGTTACCTCAGGGGTAAGGTGGACGAGCAGTACTTC. It translates to CASSYLRGKVDEQYF.

Written as DNA, the CDR3 is TGTGCCAGCAGCGCAGGGACCGATGCGAGGGGGGAGCAGTACTTC. Its protein product is CASSAGTDARGEQYF. The chain combines TRBV7-3 with TRBJ2-7; tentatively, D is TRBD1 (6 bases). The V and J ends lost 5 bases and 7 bases respectively, with 21 bases between them. Germline V lookup: CDR1 SGHTA, CDR2 FQGTGA. The CDR3 sequence is 15 residues long.

The chain employs TRBV7-9 and TRBJ2-5; possible D gene TRBD1, 5 bases. This CDR3 contains 15 residues. The V and J ends lost 5 bases and 2 bases respectively, with 15 bases between them. Germline V gives CDR1 SEHNR, CDR2 FQNEAQ (reference sequence). In DNA form, the CDR3 reads TGTGCCAGCAGCCCCTACGGACAACCGCAAGAGACCCAGTACTTC. This encodes CASSPYGQPQETQYF.

As regards this clone: Within the sample, other DNA sequences also encode this same CDR3. The J gene is TRBJ1-1, the V gene TRBV20-1; D uncertain. The CDR3 loop spans 12 amino acids. V lost 6 bases, J lost 0 bases, and 8 bases lay in between. CDR1 and CDR2 (germline): DFQATT, SNEGSKA (reference sequence). This chain's CDR3 is CSASLLNTEAFF. CDR3 DNA: TGCAGTGCCAGTCTTTTGAACACTGAAGCTTTCTTT.

The rearrangement links TRBV11-3 to TRBJ2-1; 10 bases map to TRBD1. J lost 8 bases, V lost 4 bases, and 8 bases had no gene match. The CDR3 covers 15 residues. In germline, CDR1 is SGHNT, CDR2 YENEEA. The DNA of the CDR3 is TGTGCCAGCAGCTCGAGGGACAGGGGAGTCGATGAGCAGTTCTTC. It yields the protein CASSSRDRGVDEQFF.

This chain links TRBV12-5 with TRBJ2-3; D is unclear. The CDR3 has 14 amino acids. The V gene lost 0 bases and the J gene lost 9 bases, with 13 bases spanning the gap. Germline-derived CDR1 and CDR2 are LGHNT and FRNRAP. CDR3 amino acids: CASGLVGNPETQYF. CDR3 coding DNA: TGTGCTAGTGGTTTGGTGGGAAACCCCGAGACGCAGTATTTT.

The chain links TRBV19 to TRBJ2-7, with TRBD1 matching 9 bases. The V and J ends lost 3 bases and 0 bases, in that order; junction bases with no gene match: 3. CDR1 and CDR2 from the germline V gene are LNHDA and SQIVND (reference sequence). CDR3 length: 15 residues. The CDR3 nucleotides read TGTGCCAGTAGTATTGACAGGGGGAGCTCCTACGAGCAGTACTTC. Translation: CASSIDRGSSYEQYF.

The rearrangement uses TRBV18 and TRBJ1-4; a weak D match, TRBD1 (5 bases). Germline V gene sequence: CDR1 KGHSH, CDR2 LQKENI. There are 13 residues in the CDR3. The germline V and J ends were trimmed by 3 bases and 8 bases, with 10 bases remaining between them. CDR3 DNA sequence: TGTGCCAGCTCACCCAGGGTCGGGGAAAAACTGTTTTTT. Translating gives CASSPRVGEKLFF.

This chain joins TRBV3-1 (or the pseudogene TRBV3-2) and TRBJ1-2; D unresolved. CDR3 length: 15 residues. Germline V lookup: CDR1 LGHDT, CDR2 YNNKEL (reference sequence). The ends were cut back, 4 bases at V and 4 bases at J, with 16 bases in the middle. In nucleotides, the CDR3 is TGTGCCAGCAGCCTGGGATCGACATACTCCTATGGCTACACCTTC. As protein: CASSLGSTYSYGYTF.

The J gene is TRBJ1-5, the V gene TRBV19; 9 nucleotides line up with TRBD1. Losses at the gene ends were 5 bases for V and 1 base for J; bases not matched to a gene: 6. Germline CDR1 reads LNHDA; CDR2 reads SQIVND (reference sequence). The CDR3 sequence is 16 residues long. CDR3: CASSSQGAGSNQPQHF. The CDR3 coding sequence is TGTGCCAGTAGTTCACAGGGGGCCGGCAGCAATCAGCCCCAGCATTTT.

The gene calls are TRBV29-1 and TRBJ1-1; no clear D gene. The CDR3 length is 12 residues. Germline loops: CDR1 SQVTM, CDR2 ANQGSEA. V was cut by 7 bases and J by 4 bases, with 13 bases left in between. CDR3 sequence reads: CSAQPRGTEAFF. The CDR3 region has the DNA TGCAGCGCACAACCCCGAGGCACTGAAGCTTTCTTT.

This clone was seen a handful of times. This chain connects TRBV5-6 to TRBJ1-5; the D gene is possibly TRBD1 (5 bases). Trimming removed 4 bases at V and 0 bases at J, with 20 bases between. Germline lookup yields CDR1 SGHDT and CDR2 YYEEEE. The CDR3 spans 18 residues. For the CDR3, the DNA is TGTGCCAGCAGCCGCCGTCCCCGGACACTTATTAGCAATCAGCCCCAGCATTTT. Translated: CASSRRPRTLISNQPQHF.

The rearrangement joins TRBV24-1 to TRBJ1-1, with 9 bases that match TRBD1. This CDR3 comprises 16 residues. The germline gives CDR1 KGHDR, CDR2 SFDVKD. The J segment lost 4 bases and the V segment lost 4 bases, leaving 9 bases of the junction unmatched. CDR3 in DNA: TGTGCCACCAGTGACTCCCCCGGACAGGGGAGCACTGAAGCTTTCTTT. Translation: CATSDSPGQGSTEAFF.

The chain uses TRBV4-2 and TRBJ2-3; 10 positions match TRBD1. The germline gives CDR1 LGHNA, CDR2 YNFKEQ. V dropped 1 base and J dropped 4; count of bases not matched to a gene: 8. The CDR3 runs 17 residues. The CDR3 DNA sequence: TGTGCCAGCAGCCAAGCATATGCGGGACAGGGGTCAGATACGCAGTATTTT. Protein product: CASSQAYAGQGSDTQYF.

The sample holds one count of this clone. The rearrangement joins TRBV5-1 to TRBJ2-7; tentatively, D is TRBD2 (5 bases). CDR1 is SGHRS, CDR2 YFSETQ, per germline. Deletions cut 5 bases from V and 3 bases from J, with 12 bases between. The CDR3 contains 13 residues. The CDR3, as DNA: TGCGCCAGCAGTAACGGGGAAGGCTACGAGCAGTACTTC. It translates to CASSNGEGYEQYF.

The chain carries TRBV2 and TRBJ1-6; possible D gene TRBD1, 6 bases. The ends were cut back, 0 bases at V and 5 bases at J, with 8 bases in the middle. The V gene's germline CDR1 is SNHLY and CDR2 FYNNEI. The CDR3 spans 15 residues. The CDR3 loop reads CASSEARTDNSPLHF. The CDR3 bases are TGTGCCAGCAGTGAAGCGAGGACAGATAATTCACCCCTCCACTTT.

V and J are TRBV30 and TRBJ1-1, with 7 bases that match TRBD1. Per germline, CDR1 GTSNPN and CDR2 SVGIG (reference sequence). The CDR3 is 15 amino acids. V gave up 4 bases and J gave up 4 bases; unmatched junction bases: 12. CDR3 protein: CAWNIQGSLATEAFF. The CDR3 DNA reads as TGTGCCTGGAACATACAGGGGTCCCTGGCCACTGAAGCTTTCTTT.

V is TRBV6-5 and J is TRBJ1-2, with D unclear. Germline CDR1 and CDR2: MNHEY and SVGAGI. Trimming shortened V by 6 bases and J by 2 bases, and 7 bases separated the two germline ends. The CDR3 is 12 amino acids. The CDR3 DNA follows: TGTGCCAGCAGATCCAGCAACTATGGCTACACCTTC. It translates to CASRSSNYGYTF.

The chain has TRBV30 and TRBJ1-5; D is perhaps TRBD1 (6 bases). The V end lost 2 bases, the J end lost 4 bases, and 12 bases lay between the germline ends. The CDR3 is 14 residues long. Per germline, CDR1 GTSNPN and CDR2 SVGIG (reference sequence). CDR3 in amino acids: CAWSSGTSNQPQHF. The DNA of the CDR3 is TGTGCCTGGAGTTCCGGGACATCAAATCAGCCCCAGCATTTT.

The J gene is TRBJ1-1, the V gene TRBV5-1; perhaps TRBD1 as D (6 bases). The CDR3 sequence is 14 residues long. V lost 2 bases and J lost 4, with 12 bases in between. Germline CDR1 SGHRS, CDR2 YFSETQ. CDR3 in amino acids: CASSFVGGGTEAFF. CDR3 nucleotide sequence: TGCGCCAGCAGCTTTGTAGGGGGTGGCACTGAAGCTTTCTTT.

The rearrangement joins TRBV6-2 or TRBV6-3 to TRBJ1-5; D perhaps matches TRBD1 (5 bases). The CDR3 spans 17 residues. The V gene lost 2 bases and the J gene lost 0 bases, with 14 bases spanning the gap. The germline V gene has CDR1 MNHEY and CDR2 SVGEGT. The chain's CDR3 is CASSYVLTANSNQPQHF. The CDR3, as DNA: TGTGCCAGCAGTTACGTCTTGACAGCTAATAGCAATCAGCCCCAGCATTTT.

The chain joins TRBV5-5 to TRBJ1-6, with TRBD1 as a possible D gene (5 bases). This CDR3 region has 15 residues. Trimming stripped 3 bases from V and 8 bases from J, with 15 bases between. The germline gives CDR1 SGHKS, CDR2 YYEKEE (reference sequence). For the CDR3, the DNA is TGTGCCAGCAGCTCCGGGACCGCTTCTCATTCACCCCTCCACTTT. Its protein is CASSSGTASHSPLHF.

This clone came up once. J is TRBJ1-2 and V is TRBV25-1, with 7 bases identical to TRBD1. The V and J ends lost 5 bases and 4 bases, in that order; junction bases with no gene match: 4. Germline V gene data show CDR1 as MGHDK and CDR2 as SYGVNS. There are 13 residues in the CDR3. The chain's CDR3 is CASSQTGFYGYTF. The CDR3 region has the DNA TGTGCCAGCAGTCAGACAGGGTTCTATGGCTACACCTTC.

V is TRBV18 and J is TRBJ1-1; no reliable D call. CDR3 size: 14 residues. CDR1 is KGHSH, CDR2 LQKENI, per germline. Trimming stripped 0 bases from V and 6 bases from J, with 11 bases between. CDR3 bases: TGTGCCAGCTCACCACCGGCGAGACAAGCTGAAGCTTTCTTT. Translated, it gives CASSPPARQAEAFF.

V usage is TRBV19 and J usage is TRBJ2-1, with TRBD2 identical over 11 bases. The CDR3 is 12 amino acids. Germline trimming cut 8 bases from V and 6 bases from J; bases unmatched to any gene: 0. Germline V gene data show CDR1 as LNHDA and CDR2 as SQIVND (reference sequence). CDR3 region: CASGLAGNEQFF. The CDR3 DNA sequence: TGTGCCAGTGGACTAGCGGGCAATGAGCAGTTCTTC.